This TCR beta chain was recorded in a study of T cell changes during pregnancy in multiple sclerosis. There are 14 residues in the CDR3. V was clipped by 7 bases and J by 0 bases; unmatched bases: 4. Looked up from germline, CDR1 is SGDLS and CDR2 is YYNGEE. Profiled with immunoSEQ multiplex PCR; TCRdb holds only in-frame clones, not every one. This table has under 85,000 clones, roughly 89% appearing once. The sample consisted of peripheral blood, taken in the third trimester of pregnancy. This sequence originates from a female donor in good health, enrolled as a control in a pregnancy study. The chain recombines TRBV9 with TRBJ1-3; 7 nucleotides align to TRBD1. The CDR3 DNA is TGTGCCAGCCGAGGGACAGCCTCTGGAAACACCATATATTTT. Protein product: CASRGTASGNTIYF.